The T cell receptor (beta chain) described here comes from a study of cytomegalovirus exposure and HLA in healthy donors (dated by TCRdb to the late 2010s). For context, the study as a whole: In an earlier analysis of some 550 of the donors, 250 to 350 Gb of sequence data and approximately 100 million unique TCR beta sequences from 180 million or so T cells were reported. The study aimed to test whether cataloging public T cell receptors could reveal signatures of past pathogen exposure. A later genetic analysis took genome-wide SNP genotypes for about three fifths of the 666 donors and used that subset as a discovery cohort. Of the roughly 420 genotyped donors, 65% to 90% were placed in the genetic ancestry cluster associated with self-reported Caucasian donors. Every repertoire in the discovery cohort had been generated on one and the same sequencing platform. The study used immunosequencing to profile the T cell repertoires of several hundred subjects and linked those repertoires to cytomegalovirus serostatus. An early release covering around 630 HLA-typed donors comprised about 320 gigabases of sequencing data and approximately 80 million unique TCR sequences. To predict cytomegalovirus infection status, the study combined high-throughput TCR immunosequencing, statistical association of individual TCRs with disease status, and machine learning. A later analysis re-examined previously published TCR beta repertoires from more than 600 donors and added high-resolution HLA genotyping to investigate patterns of TCR occurrence. Donor age, sex, ethnicity and CMV serostatus were compiled alongside the repertoire data. An earlier analysis of 587 of the donors applied high-throughput TCR beta sequencing to assess whether each TCR beta V gene segment acted as functional or pseudogenic. Class I and class II HLA loci were covered by the typing at four-digit resolution. Typing coverage varied by locus: about 620-630 donors for A, B, C, DRB1 and DQB1; more than 500 for DQA1; nearly 610 for DPA1; around 490 for DPB1. Across 398 genotyped donors of the cohort, an average of roughly 200,000 unique TCR beta nucleotide sequences per donor were sequenced, and roughly a sixth of those sequences were non-productive. Rather than using new phenotypic data, the later analysis identified candidate immune exposures from TCR beta sequences and from how often those sequences occurred across donors. Several DR-DQ haplotypes were treated as single units for association and clustering because of strong linkage in the cohort. Besides the first cohort of approximately 710 subjects, a separate validation cohort made up of 90 to 150 different subjects was used. The full study reports these points: In both the original and validation cohorts, the classifier was reported to diagnose cytomegalovirus status with high specificity and sensitivity. At a false discovery rate of 0.05, a later analysis linked around 17,000 TCR beta sequences to specific HLA alleles. The authors suggested that the approach could potentially be generalized to other disease states and immunological phenotypes. A further reported finding was that TCR beta sequences accurately predicted the HLA-A and HLA-B alleles for most subjects in the first cohort. In a later analysis, HLA-associated TCR beta chains showed more clonal expansion and lower generation probabilities than non-associated chains that were equally common. A later analysis found that TCR association rates varied across HLA loci, with DRB1 alleles showing the most associated TCRs and HLA-C alleles the fewest. According to a later analysis, most CMV-associated TCR beta chains appeared to be HLA-restricted, and the HLA associations seemed to be driven largely by CMV exposure. When HLA alleles, especially DR and DQ, strongly co-occurred, TCR associations were difficult to assign to individual alleles. Roughly uniform sequencing depth across donors was assumed in presence/absence analyses, although this assumption may not hold. A group of highly shared sequence variants was considered likely to be a technical artifact of the sequencing pipeline. Because counts were too low, some 17 rarely observed V segments, including chromosome 9 orphons, were excluded from the earlier analysis of several hundred of the donors. In this cohort, only TCR beta chains were sequenced, and detectable features were limited by the absence of alpha or paired-chain data. A total of around 150 TCR beta chains were listed by the study as associated with cytomegalovirus. Some IMGT-functional V segments, including TRBV6-2 and TRBV6-3, could not be distinguished by the 87-base-pair reads and were therefore excluded. Immune exposure information for the cohort was limited to CMV serostatus. An earlier analysis of several hundred of the donors showed that most TCR beta V segments appeared in productive rearrangements either about 87% or about 30% of the time, which broadly matched IMGT annotations. According to a later analysis, parvovirus B19, influenza, CMV and Epstein-Barr virus appeared linked to several top co-occurrence clusters. In vitro tests confirmed that a few of the cytomegalovirus-associated TCR beta chains recognize cytomegalovirus antigens. Compared with the roughly 720-donor mean, donors in an Asian-associated ancestry cluster had fewer N-insertions in productive TCRs, according to a later genetic analysis. HLA typing was unavailable for some donors at each locus, so association tests used only the typed subset. While some public TCRs were present in many individuals, most TCR sequences turned up only very rarely across donors. Linkage disequilibrium might explain the correlated functional status among segregating V segments, but an unknown experimental factor could not be ruled out. An association between a missense DCLRE1C variant and V-gene and J-gene trimming of TCR beta chains was found in a later genetic analysis and replicated in an independent cohort.

With respect to this clone: Its binding antigen is unknown. No base quality information exists; no much larger clone differs at one position.

The cohort was made up of around 720 healthy bone marrow donors. At the time of sampling, all cohort members were nominally healthy, though unrecorded immune exposures were likely present. The donor tested CMV seronegative and was one of the 352 seronegative cohort members. Each donor provided a peripheral blood sample, and peripheral blood mononuclear cells were used for TCR beta sequencing. The Qiagen DNeasy Blood Extraction Kit was used to extract genomic DNA from the blood cell samples. CDR3 length: 14 amino acids, cysteine to phenylalanine. Only CDR3 DNA is held: 42 bases, read in frame from base 1. V and J lose 5 bases and 3 bases, and a span of 8 bases separates them. From a lookup of the germline V gene, CDR1 and CDR2 are MGHDK and SYGVNS. Library creation used the immunoSEQ multiplex PCR assay. For the multiplex PCR, a mixture combining 60 forward primers for TCR Vbeta segments and 13 reverse primers for TCR Jbeta segments was used. The CDR3 region of rearranged TCR beta genes was amplified from genomic DNA with a multiplex PCR assay. The amplified TCR beta libraries were sequenced on the Illumina HiSeq System as 87-base-pair reads. The authors' pipeline ran thus. Across the 700 or so repertoires, a later analysis counted tens of millions of unique TCR beta chains, roughly 11 million of which were shared by at least two donors. Raw reads were error-corrected and collapsed into unique sequences with a nearest-neighbor algorithm that merged closely related sequences to remove PCR and sequencing errors. CDR3 sequences were aligned to IMGT reference sequences to assign V, D and J gene segments. For a sequence to be retained, a match of at least six nucleotides to both a V gene segment and a J gene segment was required. Rearrangements were called productive when the CDR3 lacked stop codons and stayed in frame with V and J; all others were non-productive. CDR3 was defined by IMGT convention, running from the second conserved V-encoded cysteine to the conserved J-encoded phenylalanine. The earlier analysis of around 640 of the donors excluded sequences that lacked an unambiguous match to a single V gene segment. In an earlier analysis of almost 600 of the donors, a V segment was called functional when productive rearrangements were above 56.7%, and segregating when the standard deviation between donors exceeded 5%. A statistical classification framework was built to diagnose cytomegalovirus status from the catalog of TCR beta chain sequences. In a later analysis, V and J genes were assigned by comparing TCR nucleotide sequences against IMGT/GENE-DB human TR gene sequences. The TCRdist pipeline was used in a later analysis to assign CDR3 sequences and most-parsimonious VDJ recombination scenarios. A later analysis defined each TCR beta chain by its CDR3 amino acid sequence plus V-gene family, and excluded reads lacking a unique V-gene family. As a way to deal with suspected cross-contamination and a sequencing artifact, a later analysis dropped hundreds of nucleotide sequences that were highly shared and had low generation probability. For each public chain, a later analysis derived a clonal expansion index from normalized ranks of inferred template counts within each repertoire. A later analysis computed generation probabilities with a VDJ recombination model fitted to out-of-frame rearrangements, and checked the results against IGoR. In a later analysis, hypergeometric tests were used to score TCR-TCR, TCR-HLA and TCR-CMV co-occurrence, with a repertoire-size bias correction applied to TCR pairs. To estimate false discovery rates, a later analysis permuted the HLA or CMV assignments 20 times. In a later analysis, co-occurring TCRs were grouped using DBSCAN, and TCRdist sequence similarity was added for clustering within HLA-allele-positive subsets. Co-occurrence clustering excluded repertoires with fewer than 30,000 or more than 120,000 public chains, plus five with anomalous nucleotide sharing. As stored in TCRdb, this immuneACCESS dataset retains in-frame rearrangements with V and J assigned. A fraction of the clones does not appear; measured against another copy, unresolved V genes explain less than half of the discrepancy, and the remainder lacks a known reason. V and J calls plus clone size are reproduced from that table; the DNA served to infer D and trimming. For this sample the table gives some 140,000 clones, of which 60% to 80% were detected only once. The ten largest clonotypes hold roughly 0.99% of the sample.

What was sequenced was PBMCs. The chain is encoded by TRBV25-1 joined to TRBJ1-6; the D gene assignment is ambiguous. The TCR was taken from a male donor in good health and CMV-seronegative. Here is the DNA: TGTGCCAGCAGTCAACAGAGCTATAATTCACCCCTCCACTTT. This is translated as CASSQQSYNSPLHF.